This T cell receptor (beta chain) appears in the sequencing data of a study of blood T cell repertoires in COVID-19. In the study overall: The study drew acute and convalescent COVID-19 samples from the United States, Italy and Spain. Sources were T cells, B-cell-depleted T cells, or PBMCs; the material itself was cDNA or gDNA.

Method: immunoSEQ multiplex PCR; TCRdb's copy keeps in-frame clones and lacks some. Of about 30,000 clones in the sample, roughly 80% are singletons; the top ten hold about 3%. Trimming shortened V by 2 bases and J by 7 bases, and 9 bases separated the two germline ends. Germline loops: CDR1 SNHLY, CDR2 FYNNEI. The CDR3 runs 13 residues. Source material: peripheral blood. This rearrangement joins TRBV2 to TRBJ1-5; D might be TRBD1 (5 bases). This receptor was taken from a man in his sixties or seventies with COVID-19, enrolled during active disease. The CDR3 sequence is CASSERGNQPQHF. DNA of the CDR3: TGTGCCAGCAGTGAACGGGGGAACCAGCCCCAGCATTTT. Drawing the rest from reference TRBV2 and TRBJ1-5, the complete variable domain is EPEVTQTPSHQVTQMGQEVILRCVPISNHLYFYWYRQILGQKVEFLVSFYNNEISEKSEIFDDQFSVERPDGSNFTLKIRSTKLEDSAMYFCASSERGNQPQHFGDGTRLSIL.